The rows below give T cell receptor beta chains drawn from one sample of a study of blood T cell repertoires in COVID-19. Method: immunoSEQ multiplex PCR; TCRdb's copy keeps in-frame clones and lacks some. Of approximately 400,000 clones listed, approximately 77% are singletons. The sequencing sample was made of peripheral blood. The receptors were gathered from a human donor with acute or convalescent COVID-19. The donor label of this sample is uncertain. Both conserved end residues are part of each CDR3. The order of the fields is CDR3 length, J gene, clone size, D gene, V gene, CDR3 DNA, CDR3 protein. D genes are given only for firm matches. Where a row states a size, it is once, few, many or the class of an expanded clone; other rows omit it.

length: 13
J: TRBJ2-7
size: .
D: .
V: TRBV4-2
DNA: TGTGCCAGCAGCCAACCCGGGAGCTACGAGCAGTACTTC
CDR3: CASSQPGSYEQYF

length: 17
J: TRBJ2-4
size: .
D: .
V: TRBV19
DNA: TGTGCCAGTAGTATAGGGGGAGGTTTATTTGACAAAAACATTCAGTACTTC
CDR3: CASSIGGGLFDKNIQYF

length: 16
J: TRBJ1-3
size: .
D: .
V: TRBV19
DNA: TGTGCCAGTAGTATTGCGGGGTTTAGCTCTGGAAACACCATATATTTT
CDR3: CASSIAGFSSGNTIYF

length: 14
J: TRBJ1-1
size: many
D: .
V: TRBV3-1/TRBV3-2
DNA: TGTGCCAGCAGTCCGACAGCTAGGAACACTGAAGCTTTCTTT
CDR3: CASSPTARNTEAFF

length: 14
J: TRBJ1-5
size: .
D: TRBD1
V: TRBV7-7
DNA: TGTGCCAGCAGCCCAGGGGGGTTCAATCAGCCCCAGCATTTT
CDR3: CASSPGGFNQPQHF

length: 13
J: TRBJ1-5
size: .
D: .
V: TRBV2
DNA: TGTGCCAGCAGTGATGAGGGTAATCAGCCCCAGCATTTT
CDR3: CASSDEGNQPQHF

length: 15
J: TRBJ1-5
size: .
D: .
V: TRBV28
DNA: TGTGCCAGCAGTTTAATGACAAGCTTCAATCAGCCCCAGCATTTT
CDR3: CASSLMTSFNQPQHF

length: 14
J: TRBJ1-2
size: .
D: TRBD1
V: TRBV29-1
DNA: TGCAGCGTTGTGTGGGACAGTCTGAACTATGGCTACACCTTC
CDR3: CSVVWDSLNYGYTF

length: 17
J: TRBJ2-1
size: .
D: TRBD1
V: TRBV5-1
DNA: TGCGCCAGCAGCTTGGCCGTCTTAACAGGGGGCGCGGGTGAGCAGTTCTTC
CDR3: CASSLAVLTGGAGEQFF

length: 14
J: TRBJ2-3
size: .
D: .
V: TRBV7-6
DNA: TGTGCCAGCAGCTCATCCGGGTCCACAGATACGCAGTATTTT
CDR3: CASSSSGSTDTQYF

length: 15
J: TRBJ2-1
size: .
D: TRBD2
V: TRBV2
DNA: TGTGCCAGCAGTGATATACGGGGGGGAGGCAGTGAGCAGTTCTTC
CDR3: CASSDIRGGGSEQFF

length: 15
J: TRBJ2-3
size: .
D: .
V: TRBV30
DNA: TGTGCCTGGAGTGTACCAGGGGCGCTTACAGATACGCAGTATTTT
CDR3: CAWSVPGALTDTQYF

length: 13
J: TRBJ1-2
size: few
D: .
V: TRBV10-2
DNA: TGCGCCAGCAGTGAGTACATCAGCTATGGCTACACCTTC
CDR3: CASSEYISYGYTF

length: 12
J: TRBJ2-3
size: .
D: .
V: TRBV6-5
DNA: TGTGCCAGCAGCAGGGACTGGGATACGCAGTATTTT
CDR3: CASSRDWDTQYF

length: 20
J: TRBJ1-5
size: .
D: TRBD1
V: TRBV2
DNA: TGTGCCAGCAGTTTCGACAGGGAATCAGGAGGAGGGTATAGCAATCAGCCCCAGCATTTT
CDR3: CASSFDRESGGGYSNQPQHF

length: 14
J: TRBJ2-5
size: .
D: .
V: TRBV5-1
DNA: TGCGCCAGCAGCTTGGGAGGGTTAGGGGAGACCCAGTACTTC
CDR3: CASSLGGLGETQYF

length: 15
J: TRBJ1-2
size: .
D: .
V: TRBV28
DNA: TGTGCCAGCAGTTCAACCGGGACAAATAACTATGGCTACACCTTC
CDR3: CASSSTGTNNYGYTF

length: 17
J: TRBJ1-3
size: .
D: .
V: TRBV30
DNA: TGTGCCTGGAGTGTTTTCTTTCTAACTGTCTCTGGAAACACCATATATTTT
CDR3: CAWSVFFLTVSGNTIYF

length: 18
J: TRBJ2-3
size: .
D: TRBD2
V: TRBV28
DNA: TGTGCCAGCAGTTTATGGTCTAGTTTGGGGGGGAGCACAGATACGCAGTATTTT
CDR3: CASSLWSSLGGSTDTQYF

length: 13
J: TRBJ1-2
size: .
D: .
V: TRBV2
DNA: TGTGCCAGCAGTGGTGGCAGGGACTATGGCTACACCTTC
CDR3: CASSGGRDYGYTF

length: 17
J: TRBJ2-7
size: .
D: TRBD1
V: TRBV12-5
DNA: TGTGCTAGTGGCTCCCCATCTGGGGACAGTGGGATCTACGAGCAGTACTTC
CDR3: CASGSPSGDSGIYEQYF

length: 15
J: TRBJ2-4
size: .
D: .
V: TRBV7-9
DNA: TGTGCCAGCAGCTTAACCACTAGTCCGCTAAACATTCAGTACTTC
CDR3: CASSLTTSPLNIQYF

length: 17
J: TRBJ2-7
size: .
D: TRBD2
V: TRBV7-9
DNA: TGTGCCAGCAGCTTATCTCGCGGGGGGCCGTGGGGGTACGAGCAGTACTTC
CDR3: CASSLSRGGPWGYEQYF

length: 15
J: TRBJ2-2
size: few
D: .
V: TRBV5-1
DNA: TGCGCCAGCAGCCCGACAGGGACTAACACCGGGGAGCTGTTTTTT
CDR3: CASSPTGTNTGELFF

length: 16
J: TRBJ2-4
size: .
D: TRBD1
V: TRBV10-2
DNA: TGCGCCAGCAGTGCAGGAACCGGGACAGGGAGAAACATTCAGTACTTC
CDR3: CASSAGTGTGRNIQYF

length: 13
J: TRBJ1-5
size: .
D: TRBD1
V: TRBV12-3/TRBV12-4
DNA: TGTGCCACCAACAGGGGGCTTAATCAGCCCCAGCATTTT
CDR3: CATNRGLNQPQHF

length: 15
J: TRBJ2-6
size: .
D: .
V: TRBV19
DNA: TGTGCCAGTAGTATGGGGGCGGCTGGGGCCAACGTCCTGACTTTC
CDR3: CASSMGAAGANVLTF

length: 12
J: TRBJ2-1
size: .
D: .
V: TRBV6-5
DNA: TGTGCCAGCAGTTATGGAGGCAATGAGCAGTTCTTC
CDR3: CASSYGGNEQFF

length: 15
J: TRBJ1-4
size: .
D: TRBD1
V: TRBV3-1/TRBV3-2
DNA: TGTGCCAGCAGCAAAAGGACAGGGGGCGGTGAAAAACTGTTTTTT
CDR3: CASSKRTGGGEKLFF

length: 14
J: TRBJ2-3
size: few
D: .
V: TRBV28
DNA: TGTGCCAGCAGTGCAGGGCTTAGCACAGATACGCAGTATTTT
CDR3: CASSAGLSTDTQYF

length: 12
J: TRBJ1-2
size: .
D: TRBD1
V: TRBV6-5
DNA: TGTGCCAGCAGGGTACAGGGGACTGGCTACACCTTC
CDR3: CASRVQGTGYTF

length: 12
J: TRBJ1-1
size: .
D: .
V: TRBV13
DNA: TGTGCCAGCAGCTTACGGGGGAGGGAAGCTTTCTTT
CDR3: CASSLRGREAFF

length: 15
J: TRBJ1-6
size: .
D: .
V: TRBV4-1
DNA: TGCGCCAGCAGCCAAGACGTCCTGAGAGGCTCACCCCTCCACTTT
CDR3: CASSQDVLRGSPLHF

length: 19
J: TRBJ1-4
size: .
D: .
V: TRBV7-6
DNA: TGTGCCAGCGCTGGTGACTGGACAGTTGGGGGGGCAACTAATGAAAAACTGTTTTTT
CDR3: CASAGDWTVGGATNEKLFF

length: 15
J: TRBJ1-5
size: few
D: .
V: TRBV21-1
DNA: TGTGCCAGCAGCAAAGGGGATAGACTATCACAGCCCCAGCATTTT
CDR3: CASSKGDRLSQPQHF

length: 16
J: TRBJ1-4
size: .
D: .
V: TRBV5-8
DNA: TGTGCCAGCAGCTTCCAACGGGTAGCAACTAATGAAAAACTGTTTTTT
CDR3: CASSFQRVATNEKLFF

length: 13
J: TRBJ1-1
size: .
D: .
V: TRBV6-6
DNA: TGTGCCAGCAGTTCCCGGGTGAACACTGAAGCTTTCTTT
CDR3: CASSSRVNTEAFF

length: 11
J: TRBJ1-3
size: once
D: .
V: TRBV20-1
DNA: TGCAGTGCTAGTCGTGGAAACACCATATATTTT
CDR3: CSASRGNTIYF

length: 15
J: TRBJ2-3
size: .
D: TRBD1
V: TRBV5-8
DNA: TGTGCCAGCAGCCCGCGGGACAGGGTCACAGATACGCAGTATTTT
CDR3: CASSPRDRVTDTQYF

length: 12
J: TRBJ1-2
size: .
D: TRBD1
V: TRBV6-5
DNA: TGTGCCAGCACACGGGACAGTTATGGCTACACCTTC
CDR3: CASTRDSYGYTF

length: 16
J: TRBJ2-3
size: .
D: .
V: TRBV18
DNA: TGTGCCAGCTCACCAGCAGGAGGTGCTAGCACAGATACGCAGTATTTT
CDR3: CASSPAGGASTDTQYF

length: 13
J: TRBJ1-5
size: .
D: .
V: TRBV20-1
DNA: TGCAGTGCTAGTTCTACTACGAATCAGCCCCAGCATTTT
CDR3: CSASSTTNQPQHF

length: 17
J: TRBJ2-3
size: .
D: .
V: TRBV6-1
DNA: TGTGCCAGCAGTGAAGCTCTGGGGCGGGGTTTGGCAGATACGCAGTATTTT
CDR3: CASSEALGRGLADTQYF

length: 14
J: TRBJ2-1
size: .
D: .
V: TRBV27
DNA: TGTGCCAGCAGTTTATTTAGAAATGCGGGTGAGCAGTTCTTC
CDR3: CASSLFRNAGEQFF

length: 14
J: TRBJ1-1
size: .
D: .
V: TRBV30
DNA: TGTGCCTGGAGCCGGGGAGGGGTGGGCACTGAAGCTTTCTTT
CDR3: CAWSRGGVGTEAFF

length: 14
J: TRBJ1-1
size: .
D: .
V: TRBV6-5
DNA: TGTGCCAGCAGTTACTCGAGAGCGAACACTGAAGCTTTCTTT
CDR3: CASSYSRANTEAFF

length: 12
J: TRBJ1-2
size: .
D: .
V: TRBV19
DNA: TGTGCCAGTGGTTCCGGTCCGTATGGCTACACCTTC
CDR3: CASGSGPYGYTF

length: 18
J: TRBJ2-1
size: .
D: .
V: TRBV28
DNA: TGTGCCAGCAGTTTAGTCTCGGGAATTATGGGCCTGTCGGGTGAGCAGTTCTTC
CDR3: CASSLVSGIMGLSGEQFF

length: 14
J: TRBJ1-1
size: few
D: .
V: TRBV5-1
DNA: TGCGCCAGCAGCTTGGGTGGCGGGAACACTGAAGCTTTCTTT
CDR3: CASSLGGGNTEAFF

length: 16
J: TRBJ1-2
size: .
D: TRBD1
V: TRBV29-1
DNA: TGCAGCGTTCAAGGGGGGAGGGACAGGGGAAACTATGGCTACACCTTC
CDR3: CSVQGGRDRGNYGYTF

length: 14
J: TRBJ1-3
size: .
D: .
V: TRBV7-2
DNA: TGTGCCAGCAGCTCGGACATTCGTGGAAACACCATATATTTT
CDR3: CASSSDIRGNTIYF

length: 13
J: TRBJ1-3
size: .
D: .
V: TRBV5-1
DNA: TGCGCCAGCAGCTTGACTACCGGGAACACCATATATTTT
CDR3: CASSLTTGNTIYF

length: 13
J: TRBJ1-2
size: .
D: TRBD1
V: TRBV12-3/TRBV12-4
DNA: TGTGCCAGCAGTTGGGACAGGCTTTATGGCTACACCTTC
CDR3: CASSWDRLYGYTF